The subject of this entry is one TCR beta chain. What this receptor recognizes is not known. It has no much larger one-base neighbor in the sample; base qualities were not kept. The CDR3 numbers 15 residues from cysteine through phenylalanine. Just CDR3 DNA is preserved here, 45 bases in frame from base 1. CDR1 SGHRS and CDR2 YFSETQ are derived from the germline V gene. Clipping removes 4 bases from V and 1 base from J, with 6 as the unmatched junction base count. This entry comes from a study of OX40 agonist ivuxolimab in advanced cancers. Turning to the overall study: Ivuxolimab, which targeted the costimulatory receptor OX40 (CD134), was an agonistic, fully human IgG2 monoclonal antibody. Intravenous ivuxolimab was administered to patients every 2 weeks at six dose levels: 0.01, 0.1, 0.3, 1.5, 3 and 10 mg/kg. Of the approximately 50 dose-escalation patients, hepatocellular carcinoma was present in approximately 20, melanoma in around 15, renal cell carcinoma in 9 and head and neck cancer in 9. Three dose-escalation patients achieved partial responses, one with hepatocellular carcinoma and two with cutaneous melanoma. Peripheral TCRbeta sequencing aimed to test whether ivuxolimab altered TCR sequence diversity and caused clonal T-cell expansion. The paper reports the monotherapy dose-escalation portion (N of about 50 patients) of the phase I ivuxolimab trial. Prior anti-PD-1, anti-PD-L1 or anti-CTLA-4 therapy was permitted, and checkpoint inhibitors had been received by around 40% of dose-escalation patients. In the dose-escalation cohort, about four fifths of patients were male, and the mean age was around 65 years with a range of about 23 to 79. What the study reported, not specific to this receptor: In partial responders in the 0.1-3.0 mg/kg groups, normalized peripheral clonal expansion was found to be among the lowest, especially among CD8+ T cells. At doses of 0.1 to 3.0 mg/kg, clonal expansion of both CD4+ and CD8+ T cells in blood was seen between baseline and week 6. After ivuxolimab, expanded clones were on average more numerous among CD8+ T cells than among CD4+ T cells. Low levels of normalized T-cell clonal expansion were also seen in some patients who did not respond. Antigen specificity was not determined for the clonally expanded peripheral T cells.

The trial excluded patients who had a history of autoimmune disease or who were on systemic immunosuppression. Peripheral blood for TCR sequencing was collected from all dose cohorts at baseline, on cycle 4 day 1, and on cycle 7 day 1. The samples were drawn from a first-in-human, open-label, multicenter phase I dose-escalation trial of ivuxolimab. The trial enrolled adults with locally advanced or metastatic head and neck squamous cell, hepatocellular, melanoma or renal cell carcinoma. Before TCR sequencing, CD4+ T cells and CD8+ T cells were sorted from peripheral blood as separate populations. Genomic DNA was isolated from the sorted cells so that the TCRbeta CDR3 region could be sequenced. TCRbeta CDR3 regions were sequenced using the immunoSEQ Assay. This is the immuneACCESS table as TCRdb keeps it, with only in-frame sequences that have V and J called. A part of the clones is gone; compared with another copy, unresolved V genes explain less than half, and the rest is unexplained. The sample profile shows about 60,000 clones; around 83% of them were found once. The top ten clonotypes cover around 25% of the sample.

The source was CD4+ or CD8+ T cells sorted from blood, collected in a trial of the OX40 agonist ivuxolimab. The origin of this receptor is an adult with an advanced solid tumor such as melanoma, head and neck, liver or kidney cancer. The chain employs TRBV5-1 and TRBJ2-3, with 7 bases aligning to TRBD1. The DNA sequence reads TGCGCCAGCAGCCAGGGGGACCCTCGCACAGATACGCAGTATTTT. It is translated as CASSQGDPRTDTQYF.